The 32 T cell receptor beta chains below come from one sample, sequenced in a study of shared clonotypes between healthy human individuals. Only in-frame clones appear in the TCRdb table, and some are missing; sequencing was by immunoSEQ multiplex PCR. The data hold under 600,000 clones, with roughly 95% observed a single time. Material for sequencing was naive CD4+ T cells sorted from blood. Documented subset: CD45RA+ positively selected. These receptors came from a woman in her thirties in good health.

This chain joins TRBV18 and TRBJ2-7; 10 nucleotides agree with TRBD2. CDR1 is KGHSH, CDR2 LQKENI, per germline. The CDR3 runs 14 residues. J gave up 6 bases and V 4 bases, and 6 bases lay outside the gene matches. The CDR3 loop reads CASSQASGRSEQYF. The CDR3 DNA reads TGTGCCAGCTCACAGGCTAGCGGGAGAAGCGAGCAGTACTTC.

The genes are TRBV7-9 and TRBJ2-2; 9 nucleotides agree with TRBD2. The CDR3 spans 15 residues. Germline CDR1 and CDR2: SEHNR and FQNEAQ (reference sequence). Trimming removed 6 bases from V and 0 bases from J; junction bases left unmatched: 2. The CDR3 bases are TGTGCCAGCAGAAGACTAGCGGCGAACACCGGGGAGCTGTTTTTT. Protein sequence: CASRRLAANTGELFF.

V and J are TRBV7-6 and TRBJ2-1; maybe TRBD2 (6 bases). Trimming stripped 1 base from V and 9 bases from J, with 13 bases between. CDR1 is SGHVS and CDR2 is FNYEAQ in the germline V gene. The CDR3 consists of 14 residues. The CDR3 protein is CASSLGLGYSEQFF. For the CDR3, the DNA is TGTGCCAGCAGCTTAGGACTAGGCTATAGTGAGCAGTTCTTC.

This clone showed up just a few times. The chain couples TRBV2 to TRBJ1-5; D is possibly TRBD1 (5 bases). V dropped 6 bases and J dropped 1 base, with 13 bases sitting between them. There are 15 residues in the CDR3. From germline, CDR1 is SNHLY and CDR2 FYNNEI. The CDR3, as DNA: TGTGCCAGCAGACGCGGGACGGCGAGCAATCAGCCCCAGCATTTT. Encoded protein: CASRRGTASNQPQHF.

The CDR3 here is CASSDTGTDEKLFF. The CDR3 coding sequence is TGCGCCAGCAGCGATACCGGGACAGATGAAAAACTGTTTTTT. The chain links TRBV5-1 to TRBJ1-4; 7 bases align to TRBD1. With V trimmed by 4 bases and J by 6 bases, 6 bases remained unmatched. This CDR3 comprises 14 residues. The germline V gene has CDR1 SGHRS and CDR2 YFSETQ.

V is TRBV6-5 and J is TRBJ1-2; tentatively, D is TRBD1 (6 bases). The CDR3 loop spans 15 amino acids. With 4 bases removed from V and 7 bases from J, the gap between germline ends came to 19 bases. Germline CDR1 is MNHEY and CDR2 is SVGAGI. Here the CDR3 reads CASSFMTGSPGGYTF. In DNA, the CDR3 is TGTGCCAGCAGTTTCATGACAGGCAGCCCGGGTGGCTACACCTTC.

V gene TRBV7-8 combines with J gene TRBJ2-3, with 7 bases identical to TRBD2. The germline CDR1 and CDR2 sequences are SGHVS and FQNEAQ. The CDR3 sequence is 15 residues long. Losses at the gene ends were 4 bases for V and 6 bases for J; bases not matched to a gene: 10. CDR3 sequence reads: CASSSFGGRSDTQYF. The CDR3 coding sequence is TGTGCCAGCAGCTCCTTTGGCGGGAGAAGTGATACGCAGTATTTT.

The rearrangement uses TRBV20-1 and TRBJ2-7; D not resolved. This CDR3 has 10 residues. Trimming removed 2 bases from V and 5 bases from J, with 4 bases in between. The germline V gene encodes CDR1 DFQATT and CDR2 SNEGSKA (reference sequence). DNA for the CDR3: TGCAGTGCTAGAACCCACGAGCAGTACTTC. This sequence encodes CSARTHEQYF.

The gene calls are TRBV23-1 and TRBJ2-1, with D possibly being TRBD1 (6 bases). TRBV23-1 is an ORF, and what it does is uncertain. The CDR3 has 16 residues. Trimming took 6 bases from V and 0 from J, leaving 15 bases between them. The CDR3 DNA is TGCGCCAGCAGATCAAGGGGCAGGGGCTCCTACAATGAGCAGTTCTTC. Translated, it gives CASRSRGRGSYNEQFF.

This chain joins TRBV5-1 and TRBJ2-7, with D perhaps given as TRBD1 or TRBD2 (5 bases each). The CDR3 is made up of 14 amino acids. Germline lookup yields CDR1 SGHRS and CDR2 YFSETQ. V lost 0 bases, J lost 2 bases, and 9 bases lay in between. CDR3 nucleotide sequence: TGCGCCAGCAGCTTGGGGGACCCACCCTACGAGCAGTACTTC. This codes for CASSLGDPPYEQYF.

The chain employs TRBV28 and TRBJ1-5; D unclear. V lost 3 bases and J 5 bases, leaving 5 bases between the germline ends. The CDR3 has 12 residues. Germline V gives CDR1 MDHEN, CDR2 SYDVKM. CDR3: CASSLAYQPQHF. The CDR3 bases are TGTGCCAGCAGTTTGGCGTATCAGCCCCAGCATTTT.

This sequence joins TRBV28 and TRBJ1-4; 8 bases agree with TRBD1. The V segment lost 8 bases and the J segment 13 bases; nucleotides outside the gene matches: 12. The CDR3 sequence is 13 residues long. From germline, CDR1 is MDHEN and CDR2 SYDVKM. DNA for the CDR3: TGTGCCAGCGCAGGGGGCCTTCGCGGGGGACTGTTTTTT. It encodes CASAGGLRGGLFF.

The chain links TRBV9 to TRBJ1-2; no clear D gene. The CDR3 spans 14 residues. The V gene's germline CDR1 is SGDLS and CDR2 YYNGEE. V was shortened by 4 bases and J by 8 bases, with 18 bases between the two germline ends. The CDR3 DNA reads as TGTGCCAGCAGCCCGGACTCCGGGGTTTGGGGCTACACCTTC. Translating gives CASSPDSGVWGYTF.

The CDR3: CASSLDRMNTEAFF. The CDR3 region has the DNA TGTGCCAGCAGCTTAGACAGGATGAACACTGAAGCTTTCTTT. The chain couples TRBV7-9 to TRBJ1-1; possibly TRBD1 for D (5 bases). Between the trimmed V and J ends, which lost 1 base and 0 bases, there was a span of 6 bases. CDR1 is SEHNR and CDR2 is FQNEAQ in the germline V gene (reference sequence). The CDR3 has 14 amino acids.

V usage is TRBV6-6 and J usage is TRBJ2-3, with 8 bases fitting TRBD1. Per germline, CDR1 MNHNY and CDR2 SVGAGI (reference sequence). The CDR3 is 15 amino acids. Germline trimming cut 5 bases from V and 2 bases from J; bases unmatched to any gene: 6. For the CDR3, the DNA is TGTGCCAGCAGTGACCAGGGGGCCTACACAGATACGCAGTATTTT. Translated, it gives CASSDQGAYTDTQYF.

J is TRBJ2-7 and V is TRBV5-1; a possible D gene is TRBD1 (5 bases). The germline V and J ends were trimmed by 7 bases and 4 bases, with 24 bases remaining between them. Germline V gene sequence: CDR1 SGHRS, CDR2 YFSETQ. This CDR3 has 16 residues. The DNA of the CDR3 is TGCGCCAGCCAAATAGGTGCAGGGCGTCGGGTTTACGAGCAGTACTTC. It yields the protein CASQIGAGRRVYEQYF.

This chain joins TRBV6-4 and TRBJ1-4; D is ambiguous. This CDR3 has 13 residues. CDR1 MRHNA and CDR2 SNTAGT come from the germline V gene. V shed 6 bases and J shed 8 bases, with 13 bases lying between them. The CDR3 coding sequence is TGTGCCAGCAGAGCAGACGCGAGCGAAAAACTGTTTTTT. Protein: CASRADASEKLFF.

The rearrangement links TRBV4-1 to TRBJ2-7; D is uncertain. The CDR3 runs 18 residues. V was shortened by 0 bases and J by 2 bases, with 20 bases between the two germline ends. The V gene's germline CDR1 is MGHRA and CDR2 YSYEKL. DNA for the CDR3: TGCGCCAGCAGCCAAGATTTTACCGGCGGTCTTAGAACCTACGAGCAGTACTTC. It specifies CASSQDFTGGLRTYEQYF.

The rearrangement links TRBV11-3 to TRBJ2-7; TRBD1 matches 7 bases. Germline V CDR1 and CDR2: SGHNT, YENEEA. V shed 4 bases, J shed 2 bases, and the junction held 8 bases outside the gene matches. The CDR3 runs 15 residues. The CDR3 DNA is TGTGCCAGCAGCTCCGGAACAGGGGAACCCTACGAGCAGTACTTC. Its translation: CASSSGTGEPYEQYF.

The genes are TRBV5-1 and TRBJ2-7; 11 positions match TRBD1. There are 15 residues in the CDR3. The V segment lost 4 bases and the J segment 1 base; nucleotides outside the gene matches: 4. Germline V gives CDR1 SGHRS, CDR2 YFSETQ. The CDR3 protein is CASSPRDRGSYEQYF. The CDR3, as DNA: TGCGCCAGCAGCCCGCGGGACAGGGGGTCCTACGAGCAGTACTTC.

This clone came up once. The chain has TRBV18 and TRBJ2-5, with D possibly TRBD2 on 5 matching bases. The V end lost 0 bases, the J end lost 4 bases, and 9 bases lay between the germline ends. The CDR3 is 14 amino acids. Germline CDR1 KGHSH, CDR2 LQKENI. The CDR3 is CASSPPSGIETQYF. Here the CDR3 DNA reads TGTGCCAGCTCACCACCCTCGGGGATAGAGACCCAGTACTTC.

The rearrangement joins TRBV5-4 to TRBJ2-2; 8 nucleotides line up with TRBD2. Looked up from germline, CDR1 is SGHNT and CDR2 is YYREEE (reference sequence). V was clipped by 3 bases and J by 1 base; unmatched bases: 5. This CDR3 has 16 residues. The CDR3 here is CASSSPTSGNTGELFF. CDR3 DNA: TGTGCCAGCAGCTCTCCCACTAGCGGGAACACCGGGGAGCTGTTTTTT.

CDR3 sequence reads: CATGGLAGAYEQYF. For the CDR3, the DNA is TGTGCCACCGGCGGACTAGCGGGAGCCTACGAGCAGTACTTC. The chain employs TRBV5-8 and TRBJ2-7, with TRBD2 matching over 13 bases. The length of the CDR3 is 14 residues. The trim removed 9 bases at V and 2 bases at J, leaving 5 bases unmatched. Germline CDR1 reads SGHTS; CDR2 reads YDEGEE.

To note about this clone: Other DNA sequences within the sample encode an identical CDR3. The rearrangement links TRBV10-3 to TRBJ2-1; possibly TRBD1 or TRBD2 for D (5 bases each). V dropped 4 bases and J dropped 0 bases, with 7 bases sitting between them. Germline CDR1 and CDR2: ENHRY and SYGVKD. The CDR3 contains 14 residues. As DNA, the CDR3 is TGTGCCATCAGTGCAGGGAGCTCCTACAATGAGCAGTTCTTC. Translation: CAISAGSSYNEQFF.

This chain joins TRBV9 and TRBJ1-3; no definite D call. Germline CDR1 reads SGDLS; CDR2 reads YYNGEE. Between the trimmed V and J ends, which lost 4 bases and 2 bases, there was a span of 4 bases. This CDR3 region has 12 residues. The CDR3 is CASSRAGNTIYF. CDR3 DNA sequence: TGTGCCAGCAGCAGAGCTGGAAACACCATATATTTT. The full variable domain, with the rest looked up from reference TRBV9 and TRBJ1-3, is DSGVTQTPKHLITATGQRVTLRCSPRSGDLSVYWYQQSLDQGLQFLIQYYNGEERAKGNILERFSAQQFPDLHSELNLSSLELGDSALYFCASSRAGNTIYFGEGSWLTVV.

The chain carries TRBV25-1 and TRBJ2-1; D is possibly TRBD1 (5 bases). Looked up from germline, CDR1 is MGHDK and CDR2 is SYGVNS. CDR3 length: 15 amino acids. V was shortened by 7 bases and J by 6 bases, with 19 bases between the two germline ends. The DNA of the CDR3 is TGTGCCAGCAAGAGTCCAGGCTCCCAGGGCAATGAGCAGTTCTTC. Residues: CASKSPGSQGNEQFF.

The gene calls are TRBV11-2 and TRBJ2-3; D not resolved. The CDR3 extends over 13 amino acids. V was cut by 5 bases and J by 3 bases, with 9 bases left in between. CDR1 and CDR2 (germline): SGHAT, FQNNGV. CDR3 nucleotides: TGTGCCAGCAGCCCCTGGGTAACAGATACGCAGTATTTT. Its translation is CASSPWVTDTQYF.

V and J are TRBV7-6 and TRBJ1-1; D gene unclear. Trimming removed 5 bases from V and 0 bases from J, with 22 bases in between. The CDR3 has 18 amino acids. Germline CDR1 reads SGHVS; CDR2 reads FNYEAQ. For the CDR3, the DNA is TGTGCCAGCAGCATGGTAGCCCCGACGGGTCACATGAACACTGAAGCTTTCTTT. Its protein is CASSMVAPTGHMNTEAFF.

The CDR3 DNA is TGTGCCAGCAGGAGAGGGGAGGACTCCTACGAGCAGTACTTC. This codes for CASRRGEDSYEQYF. V gene TRBV6-5 combines with J gene TRBJ2-7; tentatively, D is TRBD2 (6 bases). The CDR3 spans 14 residues. V was trimmed by 6 bases and J by 0 bases, leaving 12 bases between them. CDR1 and CDR2 from the germline V gene are MNHEY and SVGAGI.

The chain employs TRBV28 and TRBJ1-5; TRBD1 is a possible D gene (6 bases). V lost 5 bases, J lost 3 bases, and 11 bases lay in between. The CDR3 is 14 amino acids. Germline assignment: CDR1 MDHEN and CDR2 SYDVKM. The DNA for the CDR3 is TGTGCCAGCAGTCCGGGACACCACAATCAGCCCCAGCATTTT. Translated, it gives CASSPGHHNQPQHF.

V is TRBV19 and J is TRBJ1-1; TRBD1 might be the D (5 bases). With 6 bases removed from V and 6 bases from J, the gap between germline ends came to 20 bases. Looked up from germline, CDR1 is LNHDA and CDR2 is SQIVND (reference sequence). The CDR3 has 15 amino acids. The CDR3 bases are TGTGCCAGTAGGATCTGGTCAGGACTGGGGGCTGAAGCTTTCTTT. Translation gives CASRIWSGLGAEAFF.

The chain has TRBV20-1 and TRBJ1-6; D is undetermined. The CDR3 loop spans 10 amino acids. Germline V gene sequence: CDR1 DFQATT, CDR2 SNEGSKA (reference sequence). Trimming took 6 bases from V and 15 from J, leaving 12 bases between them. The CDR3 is CSAYMRLLHF. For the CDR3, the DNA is TGCAGTGCCTATATGCGCCTCCTCCACTTT.